A few counts support the clone carrying this T cell receptor beta chain. The antigen remains unidentified. Healthy Caucasians provided all donations. This sample is drawn from a study of identical twins. This CDR3 comprises 14 residues. Germline V gene sequence: CDR1 DFQATT, CDR2 SNEGSKA (reference sequence). V trimming: 2 bases; J trimming: 4 bases; junction bases outside the gene matches: 5. The study's findings and limits: Less excess twin sharing appeared in beta out-of-frame sequences. Model-predicted out-of-frame TCR alpha sharing fell below observed values in monozygotic twins. When twins shared out-of-frame alpha sequences, those sequences had excess low generation probability.

TCRdb re-derived calls from the 5' RACE reads in MiXCR, one entry per CDR3 protein. The top ten hold under 9.5% of the sample, which has under 300,000 distinct CDR3 sequences, about an eighth seen once. The chain couples TRBV20-1 to TRBJ2-1, with 7 positions matching TRBD2. The TCR originated in a woman under 30 in good health. Source material: memory (CD45RO+) T cells sorted from blood. Here the CDR3 DNA reads TGCAGTGCTAGACTTGGGGGGGGATACAATGAGCAGTTCTTC. Protein product: CSARLGGGYNEQFF.